This TCR beta chain came from a study of blood T cell repertoires in COVID-19. The overall study: PBMCs, B-cell-depleted T cells, or T cells provided the cDNA or gDNA that made up the material.

The V end was cut by 2 bases, the J end by 0 bases, with 9 bases between. The V gene's germline CDR1 is SGHTA and CDR2 FQGNSA. The CDR3 is 15 amino acids. The assay was immunoSEQ multiplex PCR, and TCRdb's table has in-frame clones only and misses some. Altogether under 250,000 clones are present, approximately 90% being singletons, with the ten largest covering approximately 10%. Recruited during active infection, patients (from Seattle) were subsequently followed longitudinally. The V call is TRBV7-2, the J call TRBJ2-3; D remains ambiguous. The clonotype originates from a man aged 45 to 65 with COVID-19, enrolled during active disease. Specimen: peripheral blood. In DNA, the CDR3 is TGTGCCAGCAGCTTATTCGGGTCTAGCACAGATACGCAGTATTTT. This gives the protein CASSLFGSSTDTQYF. Variable domain in full (rest from reference TRBV7-2 and TRBJ2-3): GAGVSQSPSNKVTEKGKDVELRCDPISGHTALYWYRQSLGQGLEFLIYFQGNSAPDKSGLPSDRFSAERTGGSVSTLTIQRTQQEDSAVYLCASSLFGSSTDTQYFGPGTRLTVL.